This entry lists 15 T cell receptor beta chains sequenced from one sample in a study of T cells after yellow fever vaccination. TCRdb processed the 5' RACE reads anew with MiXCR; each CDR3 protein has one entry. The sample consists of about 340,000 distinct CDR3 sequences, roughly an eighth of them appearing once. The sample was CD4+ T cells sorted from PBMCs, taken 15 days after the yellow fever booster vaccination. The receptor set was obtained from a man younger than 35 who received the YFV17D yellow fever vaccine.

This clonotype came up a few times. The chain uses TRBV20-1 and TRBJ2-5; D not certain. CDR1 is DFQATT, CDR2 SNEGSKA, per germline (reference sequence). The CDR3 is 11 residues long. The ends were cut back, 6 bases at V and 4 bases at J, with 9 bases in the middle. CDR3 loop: CSALRLETQYF. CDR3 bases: TGCAGTGCCTTAAGATTAGAGACCCAGTACTTC.

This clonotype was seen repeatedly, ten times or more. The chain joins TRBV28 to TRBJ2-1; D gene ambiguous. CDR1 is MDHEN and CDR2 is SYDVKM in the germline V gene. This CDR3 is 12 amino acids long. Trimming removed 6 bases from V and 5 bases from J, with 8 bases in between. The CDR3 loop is CASSLLNNEQFF. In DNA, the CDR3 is TGTGCCAGCAGCCTTTTGAACAATGAGCAGTTCTTC.

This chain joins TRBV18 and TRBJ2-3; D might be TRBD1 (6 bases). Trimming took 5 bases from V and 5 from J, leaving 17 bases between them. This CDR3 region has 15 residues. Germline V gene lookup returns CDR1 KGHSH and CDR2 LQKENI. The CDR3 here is CASSTTGSTRDTQYF. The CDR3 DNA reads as TGTGCCAGCTCAACAACAGGGTCAACCCGAGATACGCAGTATTTT.

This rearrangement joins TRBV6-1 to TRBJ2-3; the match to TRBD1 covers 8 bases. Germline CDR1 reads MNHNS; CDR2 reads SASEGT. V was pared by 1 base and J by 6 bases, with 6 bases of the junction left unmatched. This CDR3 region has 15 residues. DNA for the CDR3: TGTGCCAGCAGTGAAGTGGGGACAGGCGGGGATACGCAGTATTTT. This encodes CASSEVGTGGDTQYF.

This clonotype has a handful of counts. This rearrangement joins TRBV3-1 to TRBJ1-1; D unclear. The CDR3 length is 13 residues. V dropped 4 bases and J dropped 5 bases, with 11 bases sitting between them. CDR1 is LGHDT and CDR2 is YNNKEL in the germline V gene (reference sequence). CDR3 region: CASSLRLGTEAFF. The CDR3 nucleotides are TGTGCCAGCAGCCTCCGCCTGGGAACTGAAGCTTTCTTT.

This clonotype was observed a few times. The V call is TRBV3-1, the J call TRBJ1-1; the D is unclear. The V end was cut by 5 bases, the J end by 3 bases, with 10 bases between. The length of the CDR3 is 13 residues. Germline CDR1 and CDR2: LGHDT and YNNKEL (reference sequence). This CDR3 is CASSYFGYTEAFF. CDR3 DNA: TGTGCCAGCAGCTACTTCGGGTACACTGAAGCTTTCTTT.

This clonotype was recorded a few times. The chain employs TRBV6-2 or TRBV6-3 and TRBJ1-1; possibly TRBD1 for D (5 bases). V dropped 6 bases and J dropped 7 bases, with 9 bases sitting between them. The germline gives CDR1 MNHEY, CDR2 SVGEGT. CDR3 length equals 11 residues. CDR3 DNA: TGTGCCAGCAGCCGCCAGGGTGAAGCTTTCTTT. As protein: CASSRQGEAFF.

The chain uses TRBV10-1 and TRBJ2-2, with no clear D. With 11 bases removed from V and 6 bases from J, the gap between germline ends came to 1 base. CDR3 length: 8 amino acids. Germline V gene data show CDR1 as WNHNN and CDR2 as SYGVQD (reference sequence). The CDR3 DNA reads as TGCGCCTCCGGGGAGCTGTTTTTT. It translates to CASGELFF.

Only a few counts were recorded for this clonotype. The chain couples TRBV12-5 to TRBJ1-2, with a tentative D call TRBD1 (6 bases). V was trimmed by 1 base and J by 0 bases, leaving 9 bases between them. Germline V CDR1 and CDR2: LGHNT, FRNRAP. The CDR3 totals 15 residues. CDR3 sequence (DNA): TGTGCTAGTGGTTTGGGGACAGCGTCTAACTATGGCTACACCTTC. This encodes CASGLGTASNYGYTF. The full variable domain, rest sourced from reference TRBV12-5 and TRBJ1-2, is DARVTQTPRHKVTEMGQEVTMRCQPILGHNTVFWYRQTMMQGLELLAYFRNRAPLDDSGMPKDRFSAEMPDATLATLKIQPSEPRDSAVYFCASGLGTASNYGYTFGSGTRLTVV.

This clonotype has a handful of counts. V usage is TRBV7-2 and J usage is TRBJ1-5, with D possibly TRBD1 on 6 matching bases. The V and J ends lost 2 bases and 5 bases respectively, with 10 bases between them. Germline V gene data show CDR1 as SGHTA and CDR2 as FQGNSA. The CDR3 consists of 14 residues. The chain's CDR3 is CASSLNRAHQPQHF. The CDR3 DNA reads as TGTGCCAGCAGCTTAAACAGGGCACATCAGCCCCAGCATTTT.

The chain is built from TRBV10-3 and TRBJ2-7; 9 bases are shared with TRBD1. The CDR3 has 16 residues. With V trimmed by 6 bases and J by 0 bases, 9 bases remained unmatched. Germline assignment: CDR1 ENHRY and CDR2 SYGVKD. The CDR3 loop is CAIRGQGTGHSYEQYF. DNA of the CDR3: TGTGCCATCAGGGGACAGGGTACGGGGCACTCCTACGAGCAGTACTTC.

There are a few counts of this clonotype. CDR3 sequence reads: CASSLMQGYEKLFF. The CDR3 nucleotides are TGTGCCAGCAGCTTAATGCAGGGATACGAAAAACTGTTTTTT. The rearrangement links TRBV7-2 to TRBJ1-4; D perhaps matches TRBD1 (5 bases). Trimming removed 2 bases from V and 8 bases from J, with 12 bases in between. Germline-derived CDR1 and CDR2 are SGHTA and FQGNSA. The CDR3 is made up of 14 amino acids. Filled out from reference TRBV7-2 and TRBJ1-4, the complete variable domain reads GAGVSQSPSNKVTEKGKDVELRCDPISGHTALYWYRQSLGQGLEFLIYFQGNSAPDKSGLPSDRFSAERTGGSVSTLTIQRTQQEDSAVYLCASSLMQGYEKLFFGSGTQLSVL.

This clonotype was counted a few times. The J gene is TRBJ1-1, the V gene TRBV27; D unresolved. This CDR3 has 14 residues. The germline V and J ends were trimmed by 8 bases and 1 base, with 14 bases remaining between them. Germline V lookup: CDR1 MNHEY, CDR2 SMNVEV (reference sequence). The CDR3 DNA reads TGTGCCAGCGGACTGGATGGAAGGAACACTGAAGCTTTCTTT. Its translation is CASGLDGRNTEAFF.

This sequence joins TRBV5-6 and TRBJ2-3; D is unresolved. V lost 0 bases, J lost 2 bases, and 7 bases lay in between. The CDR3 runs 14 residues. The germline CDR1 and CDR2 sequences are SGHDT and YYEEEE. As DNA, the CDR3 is TGTGCCAGCAGCTTGGGACATAACACAGATACGCAGTATTTT. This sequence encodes CASSLGHNTDTQYF. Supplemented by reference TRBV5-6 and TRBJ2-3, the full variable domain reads DAGVTQSPTHLIKTRGQQVTLRCSPKSGHDTVSWYQQALGQGPQFIFQYYEEEERQRGNFPDRFSGHQFPNYSSELNVNALLLGDSALYLCASSLGHNTDTQYFGPGTRLTVL.

This chain's CDR3 is CASSVYRGAEAFF. Here the CDR3 DNA reads TGTGCCAGCAGCGTATACAGGGGCGCTGAAGCTTTCTTT. The chain couples TRBV7-3 to TRBJ1-1; the match to TRBD1 covers 7 bases. Germline-derived CDR1 and CDR2 are SGHTA and FQGTGA. The CDR3 sequence is 13 residues long. V dropped 5 bases and J dropped 6; count of bases not matched to a gene: 6.